Following are 30 T cell receptor beta chains from one sample sequenced in a study of blood T cell repertoires in COVID-19. Libraries were prepared by immunoSEQ multiplex PCR; TCRdb keeps only in-frame clonotypes and omits some of them. Among 90,000 to 100,000 clones listed, roughly 84% were seen once. The sequenced material came from peripheral blood. The receptors were sampled from a man between 65 and 80 years old with active or convalescent COVID-19.

V is TRBV6-5 and J is TRBJ2-7; TRBD2 might be the D (6 bases). With 0 bases removed from V and 8 bases from J, the gap between germline ends came to 11 bases. This CDR3 comprises 13 residues. CDR1 is MNHEY and CDR2 is SVGAGI in the germline V gene. CDR3 in amino acids: CASSYSRRGQQYF. Written as DNA, the CDR3 is TGTGCCAGCAGTTACTCCCGGCGGGGCCAGCAGTACTTC.

V gene TRBV7-2 combines with J gene TRBJ2-3; 8 positions agree with TRBD2. The length of the CDR3 is 14 residues. J gave up 4 bases and V 5 bases, and 5 bases lay outside the gene matches. CDR1 and CDR2 from the germline V gene are SGHTA and FQGNSA. CDR3: CASSTRGGADTQYF. The CDR3 DNA follows: TGTGCCAGCAGCACCCGGGGGGGAGCAGATACGCAGTATTTT.

CDR3 in amino acids: CASSQEKTGTSGAKNIQYF. Here the CDR3 DNA reads TGTGCCAGCAGCCAAGAAAAGACCGGGACTAGCGGGGCAAAAAACATTCAGTACTTC. The genes are TRBV4-2 and TRBJ2-4; TRBD2 matches 13 bases. V lost 0 bases to trimming and J lost 4 bases; unmatched junction nucleotides: 9. Germline V CDR1 and CDR2: LGHNA, YNFKEQ. The length of the CDR3 is 19 residues.

The gene calls are TRBV6-6 and TRBJ1-1; 12 bases fit TRBD1. In germline, CDR1 is MNHNY, CDR2 SVGAGI (reference sequence). This CDR3 region has 14 residues. Trimming at V came to 5 bases and at J to 5 bases, leaving 3 bases not matched to a gene. The CDR3 DNA sequence: TGTGCCAGCAGTAGGGACAGGGGGCGGACTGAAGCTTTCTTT. Protein: CASSRDRGRTEAFF.

This chain links TRBV6-1 with TRBJ2-2, with TRBD2 as a possible D gene (6 bases). V lost 2 bases and J lost 7, with 14 bases in between. CDR3 length: 15 residues. CDR1 is MNHNS, CDR2 SASEGT, per germline. The CDR3 region has the DNA TGTGCCAGCAGTGAATTAGGAGGGGAGCTCGGGGAGCTGTTTTTT. This codes for CASSELGGELGELFF.

The chain is built from TRBV5-5 and TRBJ2-3; the D is unclear. The CDR3 has 16 amino acids. CDR1 is SGHKS and CDR2 is YYEKEE in the germline V gene (reference sequence). Trimming took 3 bases from V and 3 from J, leaving 17 bases between them. The CDR3 DNA reads TGTGCCAGCAGCTCCCTTGGGCGCCCCCCGACAGATACGCAGTATTTT. This encodes CASSSLGRPPTDTQYF.

The chain couples TRBV19 to TRBJ2-3, with TRBD2 matching over 13 bases. The V and J ends lost 5 bases and 3 bases, in that order; junction bases with no gene match: 14. Germline-derived CDR1 and CDR2 are LNHDA and SQIVND (reference sequence). The CDR3 consists of 19 residues. The CDR3 is CASSPGTSGGARYTDTQYF. In DNA form, the CDR3 reads TGTGCCAGTAGTCCAGGCACTAGCGGGGGGGCAAGGTATACAGATACGCAGTATTTT.

The rearrangement links TRBV12-3 or TRBV12-4 to TRBJ1-1; no clear D. The CDR3 covers 11 residues. V was trimmed by 3 bases and J by 10 bases, leaving 9 bases between them. The CDR3 loop is CASSLTGVAFF. CDR3 coding DNA: TGTGCCAGCAGTTTGACCGGAGTAGCTTTCTTT.

V is TRBV6-5 and J is TRBJ1-5; a weak D match, TRBD1 (5 bases). Trimming removed 7 bases at V and 4 bases at J, with 11 bases between. The CDR3 totals 13 residues. Germline V gene data show CDR1 as MNHEY and CDR2 as SVGAGI. The CDR3 region has the DNA TGTGCCAGCATTCTGGACAAGAATCAGCCCCAGCATTTT. It translates to CASILDKNQPQHF.

This clone was observed once. The gene calls are TRBV7-6 and TRBJ1-1; 8 positions match TRBD1. Germline V gene sequence: CDR1 SGHVS, CDR2 FNYEAQ. With V trimmed by 5 bases and J by 5 bases, 4 bases remained unmatched. There are 13 residues in the CDR3. CDR3 sequence (DNA): TGTGCCAGCAGCCTCCGACAGGGGACTGAAGCTTTCTTT. Protein: CASSLRQGTEAFF.

The gene calls are TRBV7-2 and TRBJ2-2; 12 bases line up with TRBD2. The V gene's germline CDR1 is SGHTA and CDR2 FQGNSA. The CDR3 is 15 amino acids. Losses at the gene ends were 4 bases for V and 6 bases for J; bases not matched to a gene: 3. The CDR3 region has the DNA TGTGCCAGCAGCTCTCTAGCGGGGGGGTCCGGGGAGCTGTTTTTT. It specifies CASSSLAGGSGELFF.

This chain links TRBV3-1 (or the pseudogene TRBV3-2) with TRBJ1-2; TRBD1 matches at 9 bases. The ends lost 2 bases at V and 8 bases at J; junction bases unmatched: 3. The CDR3 covers 13 residues. Germline CDR1 is LGHDT and CDR2 is YNNKEL (reference sequence). The CDR3 reads CASSQWTGEGYTF. In DNA form, the CDR3 reads TGTGCCAGCAGCCAATGGACAGGGGAGGGCTACACCTTC.

This clone appeared a single time. The V call is TRBV28, the J call TRBJ1-1; tentative D call: TRBD1 (6 bases). V lost 1 base, J lost 6 bases, and 12 bases lay in between. From germline, CDR1 is MDHEN and CDR2 SYDVKM. The CDR3 consists of 14 residues. CDR3 protein: CASSLLGGFPEAFF. CDR3 DNA sequence: TGTGCCAGCAGTTTATTAGGGGGTTTCCCTGAAGCTTTCTTT.

V usage is TRBV9 and J usage is TRBJ2-5, with D tentatively TRBD1 (6 bases). Per germline, CDR1 SGDLS and CDR2 YYNGEE. The CDR3 extends over 14 amino acids. V lost 3 bases and J lost 3, with 12 bases in between. Here the CDR3 reads CASSGGQTKETQYF. The DNA for the CDR3 is TGTGCCAGCAGCGGAGGACAGACGAAAGAGACCCAGTACTTC.

This clone was seen only a few times. V gene TRBV6-1 combines with J gene TRBJ1-2, with D unclear. V shed 0 bases and J shed 5 bases, with 7 bases lying between them. CDR1 MNHNS and CDR2 SASEGT come from the germline V gene. This CDR3 spans 13 amino acids. Here the CDR3 DNA reads TGTGCCAGCAGTGAAGCGGCCTCTTATGGCTACACCTTC. Amino acids: CASSEAASYGYTF.

The chain recombines TRBV6-2 or TRBV6-3 with TRBJ2-5, with D possibly matching TRBD2 (5 bases). Germline V gene data show CDR1 as MNHEY and CDR2 as SVGEGT. V shed 0 bases and J shed 5 bases, with 13 bases lying between them. The CDR3 totals 15 residues. CDR3 loop: CASSYSREVGETQYF. The CDR3 DNA follows: TGTGCCAGCAGTTACTCGAGGGAAGTCGGTGAGACCCAGTACTTC.

The rearrangement links TRBV28 to TRBJ1-5, with TRBD1 matching 12 bases. The CDR3 totals 15 residues. Germline lookup yields CDR1 MDHEN and CDR2 SYDVKM. V shed 6 bases and J 4 bases; nucleotides not matched to a gene: 4. Here the CDR3 DNA reads TGTGCCAGCAGCAGGGGACAGGGGGCTAATCAGCCCCAGCATTTT. This translates into CASSRGQGANQPQHF. Based on the CDR3 plus reference TRBV28 and TRBJ1-5, the full variable domain is DVKVTQSSRYLVKRTGEKVFLECVQDMDHENMFWYRQDPGLGLRLIYFSYDVKMKEKGDIPEGYSVSREKKERFSLILESASTNQTSMYLCASSRGQGANQPQHFGDGTRLSIL.

The V call is TRBV5-5, the J call TRBJ2-6, with D hard to call. The CDR3 is 16 amino acids. Trimming removed 1 base from V and 0 bases from J, with 8 bases in between. Germline loops: CDR1 SGHKS, CDR2 YYEKEE (reference sequence). CDR3 DNA sequence: TGTGCCAGCAGCTTGTCGGTCGGCTCTGGGGCCAACGTCCTGACTTTC. It encodes CASSLSVGSGANVLTF.

J is TRBJ1-1 and V is TRBV7-3; 7 positions match TRBD1. CDR1 and CDR2 (germline): SGHTA, FQGTGA. This CDR3 has 14 amino acids. V lost 7 bases, J lost 3 bases, and 8 bases stayed unmatched. CDR3 loop: CASKGQEGDTEAFF. As DNA, the CDR3 is TGTGCCAGCAAAGGACAGGAGGGCGACACTGAAGCTTTCTTT.

The chain uses TRBV3-1 (or the pseudogene TRBV3-2) and TRBJ2-1, with D maybe TRBD2 (5 bases). The CDR3 length is 12 residues. V lost 4 bases to trimming and J lost 10 bases, with 11 bases between them. Germline V gives CDR1 LGHDT, CDR2 YNNKEL (reference sequence). The CDR3 DNA reads TGTGCCAGCAGCCGGTCTAGCTTGGAGCAGTTCTTC. Protein sequence: CASSRSSLEQFF.

V usage is TRBV18 and J usage is TRBJ1-1; 7 nucleotides match TRBD1. V lost 6 bases and J lost 1; bases outside the gene matches: 8. The CDR3 sequence is 15 residues long. CDR1 KGHSH and CDR2 LQKENI come from the germline V gene. The CDR3 DNA reads as TGTGCCAGCTCGGAGGGGGCAGGAACGAACACTGAAGCTTTCTTT. Translating it yields CASSEGAGTNTEAFF.

This sequence joins TRBV19 and TRBJ2-1, with 9 bases lining up with TRBD2. The CDR3 is made up of 16 amino acids. CDR1 and CDR2 from the germline V gene are LNHDA and SQIVND (reference sequence). V lost 3 bases and J lost 2; bases outside the gene matches: 5. The CDR3 reads CASSIMLAGTYNEQFF. DNA of the CDR3: TGTGCCAGTAGTATTATGCTAGCGGGGACCTACAATGAGCAGTTCTTC.

The rearrangement joins TRBV9 to TRBJ2-3; no clear D. Trimming cost V 0 bases and J 3 bases, with 11 bases left between them. CDR3 length: 15 residues. Germline assignment: CDR1 SGDLS and CDR2 YYNGEE. The CDR3 bases are TGTGCCAGCAGCGTAGTCAGCGAAAGAACAGATACGCAGTATTTT. Its protein is CASSVVSERTDTQYF.

This sequence joins TRBV19 and TRBJ2-2; TRBD2 agrees at 8 bases. With V trimmed by 8 bases and J by 4 bases, 9 bases remained unmatched. Germline V gene data show CDR1 as LNHDA and CDR2 as SQIVND (reference sequence). The CDR3 is 15 amino acids. Here the CDR3 reads CASFQRGGPTGELFF. In nucleotides, the CDR3 is TGTGCCAGTTTTCAACGGGGGGGGCCCACCGGGGAGCTGTTTTTT.

This chain connects TRBV2 to TRBJ1-5; D unresolved. The CDR3 is 12 amino acids. In germline, CDR1 is SNHLY, CDR2 FYNNEI. Trimming pared 3 bases from V and 6 bases from J, leaving 6 bases between. The CDR3 protein is CASSDGSQPQHF. The CDR3 DNA is TGTGCCAGCAGTGATGGGAGTCAGCCCCAGCATTTT.

This chain links TRBV11-3 with TRBJ2-3; 8 nucleotides agree with TRBD1. CDR1 is SGHNT, CDR2 YENEEA, per germline. This CDR3 has 14 amino acids. The ends lost 5 bases at V and 4 bases at J; junction bases unmatched: 5. The CDR3 DNA reads TGTGCCAGCAGCCCGGGACAGGTTCCAGATACGCAGTATTTT. Protein product: CASSPGQVPDTQYF.

This clone was observed at least ten times. Distinct nucleotide sequences in the sample also encode this CDR3. The gene calls are TRBV5-1 and TRBJ2-3; possibly TRBD2 for D (6 bases). The V end lost 0 bases, the J end lost 1 base, and 9 bases lay between the germline ends. This CDR3 comprises 15 residues. Looked up from germline, CDR1 is SGHRS and CDR2 is YFSETQ. The CDR3 spells CASSLDGGGTDTQYF. CDR3 sequence (DNA): TGCGCCAGCAGCTTGGACGGAGGGGGCACAGATACGCAGTATTTT.

V and J are TRBV3-1 (or the pseudogene TRBV3-2) and TRBJ2-7; 8 bases fit TRBD2. In germline, CDR1 is LGHDT, CDR2 YNNKEL (reference sequence). J lost 4 bases, V lost 4 bases, and 12 bases had no gene match. This CDR3 has 16 amino acids. The chain's CDR3 is CASSPSTGTSIYEQYF. The CDR3 DNA reads as TGTGCCAGCAGCCCGTCAACGGGGACTAGTATTTACGAGCAGTACTTC.

The chain links TRBV19 to TRBJ2-1, with 7 bases that match TRBD2. From germline, CDR1 is LNHDA and CDR2 SQIVND (reference sequence). The junction had 8 bases not matched to a gene; V was cut back by 8 bases and J by 4 bases. This CDR3 has 14 amino acids. CDR3 DNA sequence: TGTGCCAGTGTGGGGAGGGGACCTTACAATGAGCAGTTCTTC. Protein: CASVGRGPYNEQFF.

V usage is TRBV9 and J usage is TRBJ2-2, with D possibly being TRBD2 (6 bases). The ends were cut back, 4 bases at V and 2 bases at J, with 15 bases in the middle. Germline CDR1 reads SGDLS; CDR2 reads YYNGEE. The CDR3 spans 16 residues. The CDR3 is CASSSYSGLNTGELFF. DNA of the CDR3: TGTGCCAGCAGCTCCTATTCGGGACTCAACACCGGGGAGCTGTTTTTT.